The clone carrying this TCR beta chain was seen a single time. The antigen is undetermined. Possible read error: a much larger clone is one base away. The data were obtained in a study of CD8+CD57+ T cells in acquired aplastic anemia. The overall study: Roughly 3 ug was the average amount of DNA from sorted CD4+ and CD8+ cells. General study points: Roughly 30 CD8+ CDR3 sequences occurred in both the patients and the controls.

This CDR3 contains 14 residues. Trimming removed 0 bases from V and 6 bases from J, with 9 bases in between. The V gene's germline CDR1 is SGHRS and CDR2 YFSETQ. Genomic DNA was employed as the template in profiling TCR beta VDJ and CDR3. Using its own MiXCR run on the reads, TCRdb lists one record per CDR3 protein. The table includes over 100,000 distinct CDR3 sequences, roughly 40% detected once. This chain connects TRBV5-1 to TRBJ2-2; tentatively, D is TRBD1 or TRBD2 (6 bases each). This sequence was found in a human donor in good health, serving as a control. The sequencing input was sorted CD4+, CD8+, or CD8+CD57+ T cells (not recorded which) from PBMCs. The DNA of the CDR3 is TGCGCCAGCAGCTTGGTGGGGGGCGCCGGGGAGCTGTTTTTT. Its translation: CASSLVGGAGELFF.